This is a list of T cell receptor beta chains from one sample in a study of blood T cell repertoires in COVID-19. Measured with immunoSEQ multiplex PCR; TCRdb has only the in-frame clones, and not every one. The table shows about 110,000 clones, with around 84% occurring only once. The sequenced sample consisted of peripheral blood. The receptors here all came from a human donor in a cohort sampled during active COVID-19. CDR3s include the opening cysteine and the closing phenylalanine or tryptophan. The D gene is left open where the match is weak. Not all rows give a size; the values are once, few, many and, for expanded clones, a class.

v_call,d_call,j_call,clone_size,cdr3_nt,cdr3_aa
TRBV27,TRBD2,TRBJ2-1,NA,TGTGCCAGTCGCTTACTAGCGGGGGAGTTTAATGAGCAGTTCTTC,CASRLLAGEFNEQFF
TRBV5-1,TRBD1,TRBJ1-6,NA,TGCGCCAGCAGCTTGTTAGGGACAGGGGGGGATTCACCCCTCCACTTT,CASSLLGTGGDSPLHF
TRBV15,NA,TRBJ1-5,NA,TGTGCCACCAGCACCCGGGGTCCAAGTAGAGGGCCCCAGCATTTT,CATSTRGPSRGPQHF
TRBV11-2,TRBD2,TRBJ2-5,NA,TGTGCCAGCAGGGCCGGGACTAGCGGGGACCCCCAGTACTTC,CASRAGTSGDPQYF
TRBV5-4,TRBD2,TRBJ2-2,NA,TGTGCCAGCAGCTTTCCTAGCGGTGATACCGGGGAGCTGTTTTTT,CASSFPSGDTGELFF
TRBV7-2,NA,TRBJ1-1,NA,TGTGCCAGCAGCTTAGTGGTAGAGGATGTTAGCACTGAAGCTTTCTTT,CASSLVVEDVSTEAFF
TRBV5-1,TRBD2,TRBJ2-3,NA,TGCGCCAGCAGCCCCGGACTAGCCACGTATACGCAGTATTTT,CASSPGLATYTQYF
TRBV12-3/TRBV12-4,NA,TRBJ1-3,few,TGTGCCAGCAGTTTTGCGGCTGGAAACACCATATATTTT,CASSFAAGNTIYF
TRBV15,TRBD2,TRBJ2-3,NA,TGTGCCACCAGCAGAGATGCGGGGGGCGCAGATACGCAGTATTTT,CATSRDAGGADTQYF
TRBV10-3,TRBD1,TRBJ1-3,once,TGTGCCAGCGGGACAGCCGGAAACACCATATATTTT,CASGTAGNTIYF
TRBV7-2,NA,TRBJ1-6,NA,TGTGCCAGCAGCTTACGCCGACAGCCCAGTAATTCACCCCTCCACTTT,CASSLRRQPSNSPLHF
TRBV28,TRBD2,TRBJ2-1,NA,TGTGCCAGCAGGTCCCCCCGGGACTATACCCTCTTC,CASRSPRDYTLF
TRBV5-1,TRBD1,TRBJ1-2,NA,TGCGCCAGCAGCTTGGAAGGGGGCGAGTATGGCTACACCTTC,CASSLEGGEYGYTF
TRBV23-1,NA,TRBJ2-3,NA,TGCGCCAGCAGTCAAGGCAGGAGCACAGATACGCAGTATTTT,CASSQGRSTDTQYF
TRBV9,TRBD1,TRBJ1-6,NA,TGTGCCAGCAGTTCGACAGGGTTGTGGAATTCACCCCTCCACTTT,CASSSTGLWNSPLHF
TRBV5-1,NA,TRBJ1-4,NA,TGCGCCAGCAGCTTGGTTCGGAATGAAAAACTGTTTTTT,CASSLVRNEKLFF
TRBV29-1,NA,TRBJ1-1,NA,TGCAGCGCCACCCAGGCTGGTACTGAAGCTTTCTTT,CSATQAGTEAFF
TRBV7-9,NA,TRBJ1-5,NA,TGTGCCAGCAGCCCCGGGGGGCCAAATCAGCCCCAGCATTTT,CASSPGGPNQPQHF
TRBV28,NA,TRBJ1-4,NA,TGTGCCAGCACCGACAGTGCAACTAATGAAAAACTGTTTTTT,CASTDSATNEKLFF
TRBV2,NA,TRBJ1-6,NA,TGTGCCAGCAGGGTACAGAATTCACCCCTCCACTTT,CASRVQNSPLHF
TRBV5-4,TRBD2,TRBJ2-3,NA,TGTGCCAGCAGCTTGGAACTAGCGGGGACGGATACGCAGTATTTT,CASSLELAGTDTQYF
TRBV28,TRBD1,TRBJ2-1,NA,TGTGCCAGCAGTGCACCGAGGGACAGGGGATTTGAGCAGTTCTTC,CASSAPRDRGFEQFF
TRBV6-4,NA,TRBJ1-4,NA,TGTGCCAGCAGTGACCCCAGACGGCGGCCCAGGGCAACTAATGAAAAACTGTTTTTT,CASSDPRRRPRATNEKLFF
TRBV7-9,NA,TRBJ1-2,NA,TGTGCCAGCAGCTTAGGCATAGGAGATCCTGGTGGCTACACCTTC,CASSLGIGDPGGYTF
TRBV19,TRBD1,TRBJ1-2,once,TGTGCCAGTAGTAGGGACAGGGCCCCCTATGGCTACACCTTC,CASSRDRAPYGYTF
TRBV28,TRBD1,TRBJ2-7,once,TGTGCCAGCAGGTCGAAGGGGGCGGGTACTTACGAGCAGTACTTC,CASRSKGAGTYEQYF